These 8 T cell receptor beta chains were all obtained from the same sample, sequenced in a study of cytomegalovirus exposure and HLA in healthy donors (dated by TCRdb to about 2017). Library preparation employed the immunoSEQ multiplex PCR assay. For the multiplex PCR, a mixture combining 60 forward primers for TCR Vbeta segments and 13 reverse primers for TCR Jbeta segments was used. In TCRdb, the immuneACCESS table is reduced to in-frame sequences with V and J assigned. These tables do not hold every clone; where another copy was compared, an unresolved V gene accounts for under half, and the others remain unexplained. This sample gives under 55,000 clones in total; over 70% of them show up just once. Jointly, the top ten make up around 8% of the sample. The sequenced sample consisted of PBMCs. These receptors all stem from a man aged 25-45 years in good health and CMV-seropositive.

This clone came up a few times. The chain uses TRBV5-5 and TRBJ1-5, with 7 bases lining up with TRBD1. The CDR3 totals 15 residues. CDR1 and CDR2 from the germline V gene are SGHKS and YYEKEE (reference sequence). J was trimmed by 0 bases and V by 4 bases; bases with no gene match: 4. The CDR3 sequence is CASSLRGYSNQPQHF. In nucleotides, the CDR3 is TGTGCCAGCAGCCTCAGGGGGTATAGCAATCAGCCCCAGCATTTT. The complete variable domain, with remaining parts taken from reference TRBV5-5 and TRBJ1-5, reads DAGVTQSPTHLIKTRGQQVTLRCSPISGHKSVSWYQQVLGQGPQFIFQYYEKEERGRGNFPDRFSARQFPNYSSELNVNALLLGDSALYLCASSLRGYSNQPQHFGDGTRLSIL.

This chain connects TRBV5-1 to TRBJ1-2; D is perhaps TRBD1 (6 bases). The germline V and J ends were trimmed by 0 bases and 4 bases, with 10 bases remaining between them. Germline loops: CDR1 SGHRS, CDR2 YFSETQ. The CDR3 has 14 residues. CDR3 DNA: TGCGCCAGCAGCTTGGCAGGGGATAGCTATGGCTACACCTTC. Translation gives CASSLAGDSYGYTF.

This sequence joins TRBV25-1 and TRBJ1-6; 8 bases fit TRBD1. Germline CDR1 reads MGHDK; CDR2 reads SYGVNS. The CDR3 totals 13 residues. V lost 6 bases, J lost 9 bases, and 4 bases stayed unmatched. Here the CDR3 DNA reads TGTGCCAGCAGGGACAGGGCGGCTTCACCCCTCCACTTT. Amino acid sequence: CASRDRAASPLHF.

The CDR3 DNA reads as TGTGCCAGCAGTGAAATCAGGGCAAACACTGAAGCTTTCTTT. This codes for CASSEIRANTEAFF. V usage is TRBV6-5 and J usage is TRBJ1-1, with D possibly being TRBD1 (5 bases). Germline V gene sequence: CDR1 MNHEY, CDR2 SVGAGI. V shed 5 bases and J shed 2 bases, with 12 bases lying between them. The CDR3 runs to 14 residues.

The V and J genes are TRBV7-3 and TRBJ1-1; D might be TRBD1 (5 bases). The CDR3 consists of 17 residues. V lost 5 bases to trimming and J lost 4 bases, with 23 bases between them. Germline-derived CDR1 and CDR2 are SGHTA and FQGTGA. CDR3 sequence (DNA): TGTGCCAGCAGCCCTTATAGCCAAACGCCGGGGGTCACTGAAGCTTTCTTT. Amino acids: CASSPYSQTPGVTEAFF.

The chain has TRBV18 and TRBJ2-5; no reliable D call. CDR1 KGHSH and CDR2 LQKENI come from the germline V gene. V lost 3 bases and J 2 bases, leaving 4 bases between the germline ends. The CDR3 contains 12 residues. Written as DNA, the CDR3 is TGTGCCAGCTCACCGCAGCAAGAGACCCAGTACTTC. Encoded protein: CASSPQQETQYF.

This chain links TRBV7-8 with TRBJ2-2, with 13 bases fitting TRBD2. Germline-derived CDR1 and CDR2 are SGHVS and FQNEAQ. The CDR3 loop spans 16 amino acids. Losses at the gene ends were 3 bases for V and 7 bases for J; bases not matched to a gene: 5. CDR3 sequence (DNA): TGTGCCAGCAGCTTGACTAGCGGGGGGTCTGGCGGGGAGCTGTTTTTT. Its protein is CASSLTSGGSGGELFF.

By share, this clone counts as medium-sized. The chain links TRBV25-1 to TRBJ2-5; 9 bases align to TRBD2. Losses at the gene ends were 6 bases for V and 5 bases for J; bases not matched to a gene: 13. The CDR3 length is 16 residues. Germline assignment: CDR1 MGHDK and CDR2 SYGVNS. Here the CDR3 reads CASSLGTSRVGETQYF. The CDR3 DNA reads as TGTGCCAGCAGCCTCGGGACTAGCCGGGTCGGCGAGACCCAGTACTTC.